This T cell receptor beta chain derives from a study of a mutant IDH1 vaccine in newly diagnosed glioma. This CDR3 contains 13 residues. Germline V lookup: CDR1 SGHDN, CDR2 FVKESK. J gave up 10 bases and V 1 base, and 4 bases lay outside the gene matches. This table comes from immunoSEQ multiplex PCR, and its TCRdb copy is limited to in-frame clones, with some not included. The sample includes about 30,000 clones, 82% of them seen just once. This sample's time point: baseline, week 1 (first vaccination visit). Stated treatment: pre-vaccination baseline after standard-of-care therapy. The V gene is TRBV14, the J gene TRBJ2-1, with 7 bases lining up with TRBD2. The receptor was isolated from a man aged 25-45 years with glioma. The specimen comprised PBMCs, sampled from a glioma patient treated with radiotherapy, temozolomide or both. The CDR3 DNA is TGTGCCAGCAGCCAAGTAAGGGGAGGGGAGCAGTTCTTC. Amino acid sequence: CASSQVRGGEQFF.